A single sample gave rise to the 9 T cell receptor beta chains below, sequenced in a study of CD8 T cells in Susac syndrome. A quantity of roughly 0.5 to 1 ug RNA underwent reverse transcription using random hexamers. TCRdb re-derived calls from the immunoSEQ multiplex PCR reads in MiXCR, one entry per CDR3 protein. This table has about 200,000 distinct CDR3 sequences, over 85% appearing once. Sequencing was carried out using CD4+ T cells from PBMCs. All receptors derive from a human donor in good health.

Worth noting for this clonotype: A read error may produce the germline difference seen at one junction end. The chain has TRBV3-1 and TRBJ2-3, with 14 nucleotides matching TRBD2. This CDR3 comprises 12 residues. Germline V lookup: CDR1 LGHDT, CDR2 YNNKEL (reference sequence). CDR3 nucleotide sequence: TGTGCCAGCAGCCTCGGGACTAGCGGGGGTAATTTT. Amino acids: CASSLGTSGGNF.

V and J are TRBV6-6 and TRBJ1-2; a weak D match, TRBD1 (6 bases). The germline V gene has CDR1 MNHNY and CDR2 SVGAGI (reference sequence). The CDR3 has 13 amino acids. The V end was cut by 6 bases, the J end by 7 bases, with 15 bases between. CDR3 DNA sequence: TGTGCCAGCAGCGCGGGGGGGCGCGTTGGCTACACCTTC. Its translation: CASSAGGRVGYTF.

The chain joins TRBV29-1 to TRBJ2-3; 10 bases map to TRBD2. Germline loops: CDR1 SQVTM, CDR2 ANQGSEA. The CDR3 sequence is 15 residues long. J lost 4 bases, V lost 7 bases, and 11 bases had no gene match. The CDR3 sequence: CSAPHSGGSADTQYF. DNA for the CDR3: TGCAGCGCACCCCATAGCGGGGGGAGCGCAGATACGCAGTATTTT.

V and J are TRBV20-1 and TRBJ2-4; the D call may be TRBD1 or TRBD2 (6 bases each). CDR1 is DFQATT, CDR2 SNEGSKA, per germline (reference sequence). This CDR3 spans 14 amino acids. V lost 0 bases and J 4 bases, leaving 10 bases between the germline ends. CDR3 in DNA: TGCAGTGCTAGAGATGGGGGGCGGAAAAACATTCAGTACTTC. Its protein product is CSARDGGRKNIQYF.

V gene TRBV15 combines with J gene TRBJ1-2, with D unresolved. V was shortened by 4 bases and J by 3 bases, with 12 bases between the two germline ends. This CDR3 has 14 amino acids. The germline V gene encodes CDR1 LNHNV and CDR2 YYDKDF (reference sequence). Written as DNA, the CDR3 is TGTGCCACCAGCAACGGAAGGCAGCACTATGGCTACACCTTC. Encoded protein: CATSNGRQHYGYTF.

This clonotype was counted a single time. The chain uses TRBV20-1 and TRBJ2-1; 7 bases align to TRBD2. The CDR3 is made up of 16 amino acids. Looked up from germline, CDR1 is DFQATT and CDR2 is SNEGSKA (reference sequence). With V trimmed by 6 bases and J by 0 bases, 11 bases remained unmatched. CDR3 loop: CSAPSGRGSSYNEQFF. The CDR3 DNA follows: TGCAGTGCCCCCTCTGGGCGGGGGAGCTCCTACAATGAGCAGTTCTTC.

This clonotype was picked up one time. This sequence joins TRBV7-3 and TRBJ1-1; D is unresolved. The CDR3 runs 13 residues. Germline CDR1 is SGHTA and CDR2 is FQGTGA. Deletions cut 6 bases from V and 1 base from J, with 9 bases between. The CDR3 protein is CASRAEGNTEAFF. The DNA for the CDR3 is TGTGCCAGCAGGGCAGAGGGGAACACTGAAGCTTTCTTT. Variable domain in full (rest from reference TRBV7-3 and TRBJ1-1): GAGVSQTPSNKVTEKGKYVELRCDPISGHTALYWYRQSLGQGPEFLIYFQGTGAADDSGLPNDRFFAVRPEGSVSTLKIQRTERGDSAVYLCASRAEGNTEAFFGQGTRLTVV.

The J gene is TRBJ2-1, the V gene TRBV5-1, with a weak D call TRBD1 (5 bases). Germline V lookup: CDR1 SGHRS, CDR2 YFSETQ. V shed 4 bases and J shed 0 bases, with 11 bases lying between them. This CDR3 spans 15 amino acids. The DNA of the CDR3 is TGCGCCAGCAGCCCAGGACATCTCTCCTACAATGAGCAGTTCTTC. Protein product: CASSPGHLSYNEQFF.

The chain recombines TRBV7-2 with TRBJ1-5; D remains ambiguous. In germline, CDR1 is SGHTA, CDR2 FQGNSA. The CDR3 sequence is 14 residues long. V lost 0 bases and J lost 4, with 7 bases in between. The DNA of the CDR3 is TGTGCCAGCAGCTTAGCCCTTGGAAATCAGCCCCAGCATTTT. Its protein product is CASSLALGNQPQHF. Full variable domain (outside the CDR3, taken from reference TRBV7-2 and TRBJ1-5): GAGVSQSPSNKVTEKGKDVELRCDPISGHTALYWYRQSLGQGLEFLIYFQGNSAPDKSGLPSDRFSAERTGGSVSTLTIQRTQQEDSAVYLCASSLALGNQPQHFGDGTRLSIL.